Listed below are T cell receptor beta chains from one sample, sequenced in a study of TIL therapy for anti-PD-1-resistant metastatic lung cancer. Assay used: immunoSEQ multiplex PCR; TCRdb lists only in-frame clones, some missing. The table includes tens of thousands of clones, around 80% detected once. The sequencing used blood, collected at baseline. These receptors were taken from a man between 65 and 80 years old with non-small cell lung cancer. Both conserved end residues are trimmed from each CDR3.

v_gene	j_gene	CDR3aa
TRBV5-6	TRBJ1-1	ASSPWTVEGTEAF
TRBV7-8	TRBJ2-7	ASSLDRLYEQY
TRBV4-2	TRBJ1-2	ASSQDGGQGGYT
TRBV6-4	TRBJ2-4	ASSEIHGTGKDKNIQY
TRBV11-2	TRBJ1-4	ASSQTGGGEKLF
TRBV25-1	TRBJ1-1	ASSGGVNTEAF
TRBV2	TRBJ2-7	ASSGMRGASSYEQY
TRBV2	TRBJ1-2	ASSTTVETDGYT
TRBV5-1	TRBJ2-2	ASSFENTGELF
TRBV7-8	TRBJ2-2	ASRAGPTGELF
TRBV28	TRBJ2-5	ASTSDQETQY
TRBV29-1	TRBJ1-1	SVSPDRLNTEAF
TRBV2	TRBJ1-4	ASSDSPFEKLF
TRBV6-5	TRBJ2-7	ASSYSPGALAGQY
TRBV11-2	TRBJ2-1	ASSLVWTDAYNEQF
TRBV7-9	TRBJ1-2	ASSLGGGFYGYT
TRBV18	TRBJ2-2	ASRPSTGELF
TRBV19	TRBJ2-3	ASSTRPLSTDTQY
TRBV7-9	TRBJ2-1	ASSLGTSGTTEQF
TRBV29-1	TRBJ1-2	SVVGGQGGVFNGYT
TRBV7-2	TRBJ2-1	ASSLSGRGNEQF
TRBV7-2	TRBJ2-2	ASSRDSSGELF
TRBV27	TRBJ2-7	ASSLKDGSYEQY
TRBV5-5	TRBJ2-5	ASRPSGQQETQY
TRBV19	TRBJ2-7	ATRLHNEQY
TRBV7-2	TRBJ1-5	ASSLAPSTGPSNQPQH
TRBV28	TRBJ2-2	ASIQAGELF
TRBV10-2	TRBJ1-5	ASRMGQGNQPQH
TRBV19	TRBJ2-7	ASSITSGSLDEQY
TRBV18	TRBJ1-1	ASSPREGVGTEAF
TRBV5-5	TRBJ2-7	ASSPPRTGNYEQY
TRBV10-3	TRBJ1-2	ASSEGQPGNYGYT
TRBV5-4	TRBJ2-1	ASSLDGAGLAEQF
TRBV6-1	TRBJ2-2	ASSEEAGAGELF
TRBV7-9	TRBJ1-6	ASSLIQDNSPLH
TRBV27	TRBJ2-3	ASSLSVTSGSKDTQY
TRBV7-2	TRBJ1-2	ASSKDGVGGGYT
TRBV19	TRBJ2-5	ASSIRLAGWETQY
TRBV10-1	TRBJ1-1	ASSYRENTEAF
TRBV29-1	TRBJ2-1	SVGVGGAGWNEQF
TRBV7-8	TRBJ2-4	ASSAGPSGDIQY
TRBV27	TRBJ2-7	ASSLFGLAYEQY
TRBV23-1	TRBJ2-7	ASSQSGPGTLYEQY
TRBV5-4	TRBJ2-1	ASSLEEVTPIAF
TRBV19	TRBJ1-5	ATTLGSRGNQPQH
TRBV10-3	TRBJ2-3	AINLGLAGVDTQY
TRBV6-1	TRBJ2-3	ASSVTDTQY
TRBV28	TRBJ1-1	ASSLPRGNTEAF
TRBV2	TRBJ1-1	ASIFGPNTEAF
TRBV4-1	TRBJ1-5	ASSQALQGPKSPQH
TRBV7-8	TRBJ2-1	ASSTAGTSYNEQF
TRBV7-2	TRBJ2-3	ASTGVAGGGNTQY
TRBV6-6	TRBJ1-1	ASSSHEGGATEAF
TRBV21-1	TRBJ2-3	ASSTPGLAGPRGDTQY
TRBV15	TRBJ1-5	ATSGPGSSEPQH
TRBV6-5	TRBJ1-2	ASSYSDRGPYGYT
TRBV5-6	TRBJ2-3	ASIGRTTDTQY
TRBV7-9	TRBJ1-5	ASSLGGFNQPQH